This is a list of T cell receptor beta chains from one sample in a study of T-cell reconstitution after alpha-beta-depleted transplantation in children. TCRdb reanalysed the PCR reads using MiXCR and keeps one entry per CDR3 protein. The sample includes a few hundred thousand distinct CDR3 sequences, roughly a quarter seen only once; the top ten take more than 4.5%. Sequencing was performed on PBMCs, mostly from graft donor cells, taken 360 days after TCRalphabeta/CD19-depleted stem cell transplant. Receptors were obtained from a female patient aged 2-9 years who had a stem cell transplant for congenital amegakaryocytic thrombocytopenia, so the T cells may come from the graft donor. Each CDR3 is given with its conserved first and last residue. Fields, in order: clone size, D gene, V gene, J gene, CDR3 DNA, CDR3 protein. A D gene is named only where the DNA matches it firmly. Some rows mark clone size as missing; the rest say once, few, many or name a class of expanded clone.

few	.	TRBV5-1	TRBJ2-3	TGCGCCAGCAGCTTGGTGGTGGGGGTCGCAGATACGCAGTATTTT	CASSLVVGVADTQYF
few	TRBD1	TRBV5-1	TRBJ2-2	TGCGCCAGCAGTACAAGCCGGGACAGGGTCAGTACCGGGGAGCTGTTTTTT	CASSTSRDRVSTGELFF
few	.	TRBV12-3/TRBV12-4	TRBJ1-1	TGTGCCAGCAGTTTTTGGGGAGAAGCTTTCTTT	CASSFWGEAFF
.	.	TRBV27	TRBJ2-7	TGTGCCAGCAGTCACACACAGGGCTACGAGCAGTACTTC	CASSHTQGYEQYF
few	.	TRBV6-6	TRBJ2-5	TGTGCCAGCAGCTCAACAGCTGAGACCCAGTACTTC	CASSSTAETQYF
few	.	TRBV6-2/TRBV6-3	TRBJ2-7	TGTGCCAGCAGTTACGGGGGGAATTCGGCCTACGAGCAGTACTTC	CASSYGGNSAYEQYF
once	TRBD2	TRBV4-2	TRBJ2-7	TGTGCCAGCAGCCAAGAGGTGGGGTCTAGCGGGAGAGGGTACGAGCAGTACTTC	CASSQEVGSSGRGYEQYF
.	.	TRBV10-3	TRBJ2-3	TGTGCCATCAGTGGGCAGGGGCCCACAGATACGCAGTATTTT	CAISGQGPTDTQYF
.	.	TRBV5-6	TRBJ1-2	TGTGCCAGCAGCCCCGGGCTTTCTGGCTACACCTTC	CASSPGLSGYTF
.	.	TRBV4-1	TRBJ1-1	TGCGCCAGCAGCCCCCGAGTATACAGAACGAACACTGAAGCTTTCTTT	CASSPRVYRTNTEAFF
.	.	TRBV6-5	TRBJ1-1	TGTGCCAGCAGTTCCCCTGAGTTGAGTTACACTGAAGCTTTCTTT	CASSSPELSYTEAFF
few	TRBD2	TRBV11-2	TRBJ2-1	TGTGCCAGCAGCTTAGGGACTAGCGGAGGTTACAATGAGCAGTTCTTC	CASSLGTSGGYNEQFF
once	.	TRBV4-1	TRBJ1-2	TGCGCCAGCAGCCAAGTCCGGACTCTAAACTATGGCTACACCTTC	CASSQVRTLNYGYTF
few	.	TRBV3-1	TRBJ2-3	TGTGCCAGCAGCCAAGCGGAACCCACCCGCACAGATACGCAGTATTTT	CASSQAEPTRTDTQYF
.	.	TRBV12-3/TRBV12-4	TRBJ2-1	TGTGCCAGCCAAGAGGAGGGCCCCTACAATGAGCAGTTCTTC	CASQEEGPYNEQFF
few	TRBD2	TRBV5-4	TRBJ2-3	TGTGCCAGCAGCCCGAGACTAGCGGGAGATACGCAGTATTTT	CASSPRLAGDTQYF
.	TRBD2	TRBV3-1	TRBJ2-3	TGTGCCAGCAGCCAAGAAGGGTGGACTAGAGCAGATACGCAGTATTTT	CASSQEGWTRADTQYF
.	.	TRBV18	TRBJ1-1	TGTGCCAGCTCACTAAACGGACGACGAATGAACACTGAAGCTTTCTTT	CASSLNGRRMNTEAFF
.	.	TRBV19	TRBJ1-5	TGTGCCAGTAGTATAGACAGGGGCCTTAATCAGCCCCAGCATTTT	CASSIDRGLNQPQHF
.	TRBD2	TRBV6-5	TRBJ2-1	TGTGCCAGCAGTTACATAGCGGGGGGGCCCAACGAGCAGTTCTTC	CASSYIAGGPNEQFF
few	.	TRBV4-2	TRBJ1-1	TGTGCCAGCAGCCAGGGAGATCAAACTGAAGCTTTCTTT	CASSQGDQTEAFF
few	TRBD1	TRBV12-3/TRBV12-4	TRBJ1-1	TGTGCCAGCAGACTCACCGGGACAGGGAGGATGGAAGCTTTCTTT	CASRLTGTGRMEAFF
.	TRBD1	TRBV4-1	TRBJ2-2	TGCGCCAGCGCCAGGGGGACCACCGGGGAGCTGTTTTTT	CASARGTTGELFF
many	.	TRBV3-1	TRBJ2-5	TGTGCCAGCAGCCAGGAGATGGAGACCCAGTACTTC	CASSQEMETQYF
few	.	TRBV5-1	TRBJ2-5	TGCGCCAGCAGCTTGGGTATCGTTTTTGGGACCCAGTACTTC	CASSLGIVFGTQYF
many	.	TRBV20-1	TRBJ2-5	TGCAGTGCTAGAGAGGAACTAGCTTTTAAGGAGACCCAGTACTTC	CSAREELAFKETQYF
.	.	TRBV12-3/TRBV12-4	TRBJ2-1	TGTGCCAGCAGCCTCGGGTTAGATGAGCAGTTCTTC	CASSLGLDEQFF
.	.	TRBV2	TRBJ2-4	TGTGCCAGCAGCGAAGGGGGAGGGTGGAACATTCAGTACTTC	CASSEGGGWNIQYF
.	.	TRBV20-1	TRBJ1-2	TGCAGTGCTAGAGAATCGGTGTTGCGTGGCTACACCTTC	CSARESVLRGYTF
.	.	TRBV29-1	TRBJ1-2	TGCAGCGTTGGGGGACTCGCCGAAAACTATGGCTACACCTTC	CSVGGLAENYGYTF
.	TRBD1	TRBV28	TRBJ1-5	TGTGCCAGCAGAGCCCGGGACAGGGGCTTTCCTAGCAATCAGCCCCAGCATTTT	CASRARDRGFPSNQPQHF
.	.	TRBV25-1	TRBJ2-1	TGTGCCAGCAGTGAATCTGGGGAATCCTACAATGAGCAGTTCTTC	CASSESGESYNEQFF
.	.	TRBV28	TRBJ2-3	TGTGCCAGCAGCCCGGGTGGGGGCTTGGATACGCAGTATTTT	CASSPGGGLDTQYF
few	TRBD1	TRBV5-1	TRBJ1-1	TGCGCCAGCAGCGGTGGACAGGGGACTGAAGCTTTCTTT	CASSGGQGTEAFF
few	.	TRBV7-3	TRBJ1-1	TGTGACGACGGGCAGGGAGGAACTGAAGCTTTCTTT	CDDGQGGTEAFF
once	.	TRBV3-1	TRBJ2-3	TGTGCCAGCAGCCAGACCCAAGGGGGGTCAGATACGCAGTATTTT	CASSQTQGGSDTQYF
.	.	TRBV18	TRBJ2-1	TGTGCCAGCTCACCACCGTATTCCTACAGGGCCGTCCCTACTAGCTCCTACAATGAGCAGTTCTTC	CASSPPYSYRAVPTSSYNEQFF
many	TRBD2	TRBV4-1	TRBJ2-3	TGCGCCAGCAGCCAAGTAGGGACTAGCGGGACAGATACGCAGTATTTT	CASSQVGTSGTDTQYF
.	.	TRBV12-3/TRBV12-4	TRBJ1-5	TGTGCCAGCAGTTTTAGTAGCGGGCAGCCCCAGCATTTT	CASSFSSGQPQHF
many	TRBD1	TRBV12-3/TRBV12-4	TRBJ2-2	TGTGCCAGCAGTCGAGGACAGGTGGACACCGGGGAGCTGTTTTTT	CASSRGQVDTGELFF
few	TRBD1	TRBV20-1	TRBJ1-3	TGCAGTGCCACAGCAGGGGGGGGTCCCGGAAACACCATATATTTT	CSATAGGGPGNTIYF
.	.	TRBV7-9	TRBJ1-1	TGTGCCAGCAGCGTACAGGCCGGGACGATTGCTTTCTTT	CASSVQAGTIAFF
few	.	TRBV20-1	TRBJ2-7	TGCAGTGCTAGAATTTTGCTTAGGGGACTGGGCGCCTACGAGCAGTACTTC	CSARILLRGLGAYEQYF
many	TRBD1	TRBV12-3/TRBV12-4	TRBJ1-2	TGTGCCAGCGGACAGGGGGACGGCTACACCTTC	CASGQGDGYTF
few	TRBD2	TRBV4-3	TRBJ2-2	TGCGCCAGCAGCCGGACTAGCGGGACCGGGGAGCTGTTTTTT	CASSRTSGTGELFF